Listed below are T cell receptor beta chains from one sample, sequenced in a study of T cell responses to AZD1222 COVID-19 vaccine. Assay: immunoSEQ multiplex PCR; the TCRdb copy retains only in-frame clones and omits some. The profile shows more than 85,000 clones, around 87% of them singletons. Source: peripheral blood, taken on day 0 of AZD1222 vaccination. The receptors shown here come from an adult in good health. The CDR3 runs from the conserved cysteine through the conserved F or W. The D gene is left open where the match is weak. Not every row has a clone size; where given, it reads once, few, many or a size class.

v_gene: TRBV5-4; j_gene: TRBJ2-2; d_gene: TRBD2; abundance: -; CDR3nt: TGTGCCAGCACTGTGACTAGCGAGGTTACCGGGGAGCTGTTTTTT; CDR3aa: CASTVTSEVTGELFF
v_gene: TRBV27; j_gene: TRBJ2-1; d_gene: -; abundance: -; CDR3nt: TGTGCCAGCAGTTTATACAGGTATAATGAGCAGTTCTTC; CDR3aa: CASSLYRYNEQFF
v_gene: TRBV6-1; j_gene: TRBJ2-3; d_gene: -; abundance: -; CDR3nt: TGTGCCAGCAGTGAAGAGGCTGCCGGGCCCACAGATACGCAGTATTTT; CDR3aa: CASSEEAAGPTDTQYF
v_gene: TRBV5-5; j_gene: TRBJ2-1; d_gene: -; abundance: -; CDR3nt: TGTGCCAGCAGCCCCTCGGGGGCTAATCTGGAGCAGTTCTTC; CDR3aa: CASSPSGANLEQFF
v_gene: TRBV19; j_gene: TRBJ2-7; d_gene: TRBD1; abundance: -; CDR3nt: TGTGCCAGTAGTAGACGACAGGGGAGCTTTTCCTACGAGCAGTACTTC; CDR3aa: CASSRRQGSFSYEQYF
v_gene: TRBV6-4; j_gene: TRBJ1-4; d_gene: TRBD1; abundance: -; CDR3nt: TGTGCCAGCAGTACCCCCCAGGGGGAGGGTGAAAAACTGTTTTTT; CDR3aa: CASSTPQGEGEKLFF
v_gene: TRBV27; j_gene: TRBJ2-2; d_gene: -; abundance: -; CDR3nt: TGTGCCAGCAGTCCGGTCTACAACACCGGGGAGCTGTTTTTT; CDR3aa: CASSPVYNTGELFF
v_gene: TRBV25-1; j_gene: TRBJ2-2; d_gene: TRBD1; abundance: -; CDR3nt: TGTGCCGGCAGTGAACGAGGCCCGGGACAGGGGAACACCGGGGAGCTGTTTTTT; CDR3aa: CAGSERGPGQGNTGELFF
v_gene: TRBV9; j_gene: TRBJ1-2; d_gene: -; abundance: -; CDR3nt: TGTGCCAGCAGCTTAACGTCCGGGGGCTCCTATGGCTACACCTTC; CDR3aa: CASSLTSGGSYGYTF
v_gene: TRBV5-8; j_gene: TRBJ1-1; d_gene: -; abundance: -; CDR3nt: TGTGCCAGCAGCTTCAGTAGGTCGATGAACACTGAAGCTTTCTTT; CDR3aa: CASSFSRSMNTEAFF
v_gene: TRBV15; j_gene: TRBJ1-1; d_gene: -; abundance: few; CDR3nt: TGTGCCACCAGCAGGGGGGAGCGGGGGACTGAAGCTTTCTTT; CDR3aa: CATSRGERGTEAFF
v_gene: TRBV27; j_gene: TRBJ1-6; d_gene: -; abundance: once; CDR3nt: TGTGCCAGCAATCGAGCAGGGAATTCACCCCTCCACTTT; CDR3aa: CASNRAGNSPLHF
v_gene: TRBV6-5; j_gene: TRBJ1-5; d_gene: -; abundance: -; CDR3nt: TGTGCCAGCAGTTCGGTTGGGGAACAGCCCCAGCATTTT; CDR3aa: CASSSVGEQPQHF
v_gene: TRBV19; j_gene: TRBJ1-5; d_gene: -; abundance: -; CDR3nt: TGTGCCAGTAGTATTGGGCCCCCGGGACCCCCCAATCAGCCCCAGCATTTT; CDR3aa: CASSIGPPGPPNQPQHF
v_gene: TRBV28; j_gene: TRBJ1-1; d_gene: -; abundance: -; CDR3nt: TGTGCCAGCAGCGCCCTGGGCCCCGCGGGAGCTTTCTTT; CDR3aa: CASSALGPAGAFF
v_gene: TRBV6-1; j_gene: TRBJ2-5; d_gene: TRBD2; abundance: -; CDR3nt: TGTGCCAGCAGTGCGGTTAGGACTAGCGGGGAGGAGACCCAGTACTTC; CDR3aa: CASSAVRTSGEETQYF
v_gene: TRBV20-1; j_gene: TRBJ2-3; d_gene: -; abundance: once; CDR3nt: TGCAGTGCTAGTTGGCGGGCAGCCACAGATACGCAGTATTTT; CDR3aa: CSASWRAATDTQYF
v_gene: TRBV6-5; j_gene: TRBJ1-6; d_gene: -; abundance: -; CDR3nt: TGTGCCAGCAGGAACACAGGGATTTATTCACCCCTCCACTTT; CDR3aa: CASRNTGIYSPLHF
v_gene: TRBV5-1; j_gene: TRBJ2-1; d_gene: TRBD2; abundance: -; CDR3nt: TGCGCCAGCAGCTTGGATTCTAGCGGAGCCACCAATGAGCAGTTCTTC; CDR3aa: CASSLDSSGATNEQFF
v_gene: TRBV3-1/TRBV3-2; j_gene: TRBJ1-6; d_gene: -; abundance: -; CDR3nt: TGTGCCAGCAGCCCCCGCTCAGGGGCAGGTTCACCCCTCCACTTT; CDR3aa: CASSPRSGAGSPLHF
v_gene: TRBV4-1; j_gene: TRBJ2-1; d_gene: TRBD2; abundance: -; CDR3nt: TGCGCCAGCAGCCCAGGGAGCGGGAGAAGCGATGAGCAGTTCTTC; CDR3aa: CASSPGSGRSDEQFF
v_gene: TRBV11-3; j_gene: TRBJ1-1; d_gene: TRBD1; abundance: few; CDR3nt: TGTGCCAGCAGCTTAGTGTCCGGGACAGCTGAAGCTTTCTTT; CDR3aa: CASSLVSGTAEAFF
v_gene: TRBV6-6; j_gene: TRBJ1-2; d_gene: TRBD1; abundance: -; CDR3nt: TGTGCCAGCAACGGCGACGGGACAGTTAACTATGGCTACACCTTC; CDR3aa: CASNGDGTVNYGYTF
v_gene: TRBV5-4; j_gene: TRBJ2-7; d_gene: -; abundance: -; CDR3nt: TGTGCCAGCAGCTTGGACCCGATCCTCGAGCAGTACTTC; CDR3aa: CASSLDPILEQYF
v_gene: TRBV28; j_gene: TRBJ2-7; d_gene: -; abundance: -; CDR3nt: TGTGCCAGCAGTTCCGGGGGCGAGCAGTACTTC; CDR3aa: CASSSGGEQYF
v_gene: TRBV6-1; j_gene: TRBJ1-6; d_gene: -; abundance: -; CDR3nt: TGTGCCAGCAGTGAAATTGCGGGGAACTCACCCCTCCACTTT; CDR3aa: CASSEIAGNSPLHF
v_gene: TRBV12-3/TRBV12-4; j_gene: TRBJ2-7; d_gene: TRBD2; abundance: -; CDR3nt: TGTGCCAGCAGTATAGCGGGAGACTACGAGCAGTACTTC; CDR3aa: CASSIAGDYEQYF
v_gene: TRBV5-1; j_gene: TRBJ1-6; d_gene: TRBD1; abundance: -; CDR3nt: TGCGCCAGCAGCTTGCACGGACAGGGACCCAATTCACCCCTCCACTTT; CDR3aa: CASSLHGQGPNSPLHF
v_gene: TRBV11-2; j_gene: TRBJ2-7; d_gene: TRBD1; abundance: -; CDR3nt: TGTGCCAGCAGCTTAGAGGCAGGGGGAAGTTACGAGCAGTACTTC; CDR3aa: CASSLEAGGSYEQYF
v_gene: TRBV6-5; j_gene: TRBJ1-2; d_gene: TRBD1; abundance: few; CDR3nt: TGTGCCAGCAGTTACTCCGACAGGGGCCATGATGGCTACACCTTC; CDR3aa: CASSYSDRGHDGYTF
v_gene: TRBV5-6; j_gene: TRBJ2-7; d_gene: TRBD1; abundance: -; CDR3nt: TGTGCCAGCAGCTCCACGACAGGGGGTGACTACGAGCAGTACTTC; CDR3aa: CASSSTTGGDYEQYF
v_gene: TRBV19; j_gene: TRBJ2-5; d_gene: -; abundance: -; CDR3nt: TGTGCCAGTAGTGGTATGGCCGGGAAAGAGACCCAGTACTTC; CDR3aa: CASSGMAGKETQYF
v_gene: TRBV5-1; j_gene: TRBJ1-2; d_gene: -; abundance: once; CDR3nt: TGCGCCAGCAGCCCGAGAGGCCTGGGCTATGGCTACACCTTC; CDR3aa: CASSPRGLGYGYTF
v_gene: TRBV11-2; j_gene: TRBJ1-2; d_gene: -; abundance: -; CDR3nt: TGTGCCAGCAGCTTAGACCGAACGGTGATTTATGGCTACACCTTC; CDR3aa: CASSLDRTVIYGYTF
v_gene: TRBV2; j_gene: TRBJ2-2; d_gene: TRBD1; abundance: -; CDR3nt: TGTGCCAGCAGCCTAGACAGGGGGGGCACCGGGGAGCTGTTTTTT; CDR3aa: CASSLDRGGTGELFF
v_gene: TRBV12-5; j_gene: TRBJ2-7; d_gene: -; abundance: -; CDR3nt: TGTGCTAGTGGTTTGGCCGGGACCGTGTCCTACGAGCAGTACTTC; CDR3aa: CASGLAGTVSYEQYF
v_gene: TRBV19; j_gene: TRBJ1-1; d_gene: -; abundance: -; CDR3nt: TGTGCCAGTACCATCTACAGGGACACCGCTTCCCTGAACACTGAAGCTTTCTTT; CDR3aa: CASTIYRDTASLNTEAFF
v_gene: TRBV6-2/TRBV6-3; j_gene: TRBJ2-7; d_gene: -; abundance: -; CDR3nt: TGTGCCAGCAGTTCCCGGAGCTACGAGCAGTACTTC; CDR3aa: CASSSRSYEQYF
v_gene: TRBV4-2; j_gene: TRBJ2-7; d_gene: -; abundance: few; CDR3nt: TGTGCCAGCAGCCAAGTGGAGGGCTCGGGCTACGAGCAGTACTTC; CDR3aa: CASSQVEGSGYEQYF
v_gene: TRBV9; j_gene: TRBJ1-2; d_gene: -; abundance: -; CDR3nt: TGTGCCAGCAGCGTAGGTCTAAGCTACACCTTC; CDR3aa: CASSVGLSYTF
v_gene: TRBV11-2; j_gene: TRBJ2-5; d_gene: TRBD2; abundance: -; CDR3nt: TGTGCCAGCAGCTTAGATTACGGACTAGCGGGGGGAGAGACCCAGTACTTC; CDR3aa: CASSLDYGLAGGETQYF
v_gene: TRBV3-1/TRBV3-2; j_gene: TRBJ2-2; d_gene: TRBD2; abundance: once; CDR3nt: TGTGCCAGCAGCACTTCGGGACTAGCGGGGGGTACCGGGGAGCTGTTTTTT; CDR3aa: CASSTSGLAGGTGELFF